Listed below are T cell receptor beta chains from one sample, sequenced in a study of CD4 T cells in relation to SARS-CoV-2 and coronaviruses. TCRdb's copy holds only in-frame clones and misses some; the assay was immunoSEQ multiplex PCR. Among roughly 10,000 clones listed, roughly 72% were seen once. For these TCRs, the target antigens are not known. The sequenced sample consisted of CD4+ T cells from PBMCs, cultured in vitro. The receptors here all came from a human donor in good health. Each CDR3 is given with its conserved first and last residue. The D gene is left open where the match is weak. Only part of the rows carry a size: once, few, many, or a class if the clone is expanded.

d_call,j_call,v_call,clone_size,cdr3_aa,cdr3_nt
.,TRBJ1-4,TRBV28,.,CASSLPGQNEKLFF,TGTGCCAGCAGTTTACCTGGACAGAATGAAAAACTGTTTTTT
.,TRBJ2-7,TRBV10-1,few,CASSGDLRYEQYF,TGCGCCAGCTCGGGGGACCTTAGATACGAGCAGTACTTC
.,TRBJ1-1,TRBV7-7,.,CASSLRGAGTMNTEAFF,TGTGCCAGCAGCTTAAGGGGTGCAGGAACCATGAACACTGAAGCTTTCTTT
.,TRBJ1-2,TRBV3-1/TRBV3-2,.,CASSQVGTAVSYGYTF,TGTGCCAGCAGCCAGGTCGGGACGGCTGTATCCTATGGCTACACCTTC
TRBD2,TRBJ2-7,TRBV18,few,CASSPLPGTSGTYEQYF,TGTGCCAGCTCACCTCTGCCGGGAACTAGCGGAACCTACGAGCAGTACTTC
TRBD1,TRBJ1-4,TRBV5-1,once,CASSFNRGGREKLFF,TGCGCCAGCAGCTTTAACAGGGGAGGTCGGGAAAAACTGTTTTTT
TRBD2,TRBJ2-1,TRBV2,.,CASSDASGRSYNEQFF,TGTGCCAGCAGTGATGCTAGCGGGAGATCCTACAATGAGCAGTTCTTC
.,TRBJ1-2,TRBV19,.,CASSTQGSYYGYTF,TGTGCCAGTAGTACACAGGGTTCATACTATGGCTACACCTTC
TRBD2,TRBJ2-1,TRBV29-1,.,CSVEGGLAVYNEQFF,TGCAGCGTTGAAGGGGGACTAGCGGTATACAATGAGCAGTTCTTC
.,TRBJ1-5,TRBV5-6,few,CASSRTYSNQPQHF,TGTGCCAGCAGCCGGACATATAGCAATCAGCCCCAGCATTTT
.,TRBJ1-2,TRBV5-1,.,CASSLALGNYGYTF,TGCGCCAGCAGCTTGGCTTTAGGAAACTATGGCTACACCTTC
TRBD2,TRBJ2-5,TRBV30,.,CAWGPGLADQETQYF,TGTGCCTGGGGGCCTGGACTAGCGGACCAAGAGACCCAGTACTTC
.,TRBJ1-3,TRBV11-2,few,CASSLNPTAAGNTIYF,TGTGCCAGCAGCTTAAACCCGACAGCAGCTGGAAACACCATATATTTT
.,TRBJ2-3,TRBV2,.,CASSVETDTQYF,TGTGCCAGCAGTGTAGAAACAGATACGCAGTATTTT
.,TRBJ2-7,TRBV7-2,.,CASSSGPYEQYF,TGTGCCAGCAGCTCGGGGCCGTACGAGCAGTACTTC
.,TRBJ2-7,TRBV6-5,.,CASSTQGLYEQYF,TGTGCCAGCAGCACCCAGGGGTTGTACGAGCAGTACTTC
.,TRBJ2-5,TRBV18,.,CASSPRRVGETQYF,TGTGCCAGCTCACCAAGGAGGGTAGGGGAGACCCAGTACTTC
TRBD1,TRBJ2-7,TRBV7-8,.,CASSFNRGEDEQYF,TGTGCCAGCAGCTTCAACAGGGGAGAGGACGAGCAGTACTTC
.,TRBJ2-1,TRBV5-1,.,CASSTAGSEYNEQFF,TGCGCCAGCTCTACCGCCGGGTCAGAGTACAATGAGCAGTTCTTC
TRBD2,TRBJ2-3,TRBV5-4,.,CASRLAGSTDTQYF,TGTGCCAGCCGACTAGCGGGGAGCACAGATACGCAGTATTTT
.,TRBJ1-2,TRBV4-1,.,CASSQEGQGGNYGYTF,TGCGCCAGCAGCCAAGAGGGCCAGGGCGGTAACTATGGCTACACCTTC
TRBD1,TRBJ1-6,TRBV30,.,CAFLRDRVSPLHF,TGTGCCTTCCTCCGGGACAGGGTTTCACCCCTCCACTTT
TRBD1,TRBJ2-7,TRBV18,.,CASSPVPPGQPPYEQYF,TGTGCCAGCTCACCGGTCCCACCGGGACAGCCCCCCTACGAGCAGTACTTC
TRBD2,TRBJ2-2,TRBV5-1,.,CASSLWTGGSNTGELFF,TGCGCCAGCAGCTTGTGGACGGGGGGTTCGAACACCGGGGAGCTGTTTTTT
.,TRBJ2-7,TRBV6-8,.,CASILRGKIYEQYF,TGTGCCAGCATCCTGAGGGGGAAGATCTACGAGCAGTACTTC
TRBD1,TRBJ2-5,TRBV5-5,.,CASSLGRGMETQYF,TGTGCCAGCAGCTTGGGCAGGGGGATGGAGACCCAGTACTTC
TRBD2,TRBJ2-1,TRBV5-1,.,CASSLLAESYNEQFF,TGCGCCAGCAGCTTACTAGCGGAATCCTACAATGAGCAGTTCTTC
TRBD2,TRBJ2-3,TRBV19,few,CASWDYIDTQYF,TGTGCCTCCTGGGACTACATCGATACGCAGTATTTT
TRBD1,TRBJ1-3,TRBV7-2,.,CASSSPGQPFSGNTIYF,TGTGCCAGCAGCTCTCCGGGACAGCCATTCTCTGGAAACACCATATATTTT
TRBD1,TRBJ2-7,TRBV12-3/TRBV12-4,.,CASSWGQVPEQYF,TGTGCCAGCAGCTGGGGACAGGTCCCCGAGCAGTACTTC
.,TRBJ2-7,TRBV5-4,few,CASSLDPSGEQYF,TGTGCCAGCAGCTTGGACCCCTCGGGCGAGCAGTACTTC
.,TRBJ1-4,TRBV4-3,.,CASSREGGRDEKLFF,TGCGCCAGCAGCCGTGAGGGGGGGCGGGATGAAAAACTGTTTTTT
.,TRBJ2-3,TRBV10-3,.,CAISDGHTDTQYF,TGTGCCATCAGTGATGGGCACACAGATACGCAGTATTTT
.,TRBJ1-6,TRBV20-1,large,CSDRTRGPLHF,TGCAGTGATAGGACACGGGGACCCCTCCACTTT
.,TRBJ1-5,TRBV19,.,CASSWVVNQPQHF,TGTGCCAGTAGCTGGGTAGTCAATCAGCCCCAGCATTTT
.,TRBJ2-7,TRBV2,.,CASATFLQSSYEQYF,TGTGCCAGCGCTACTTTTCTCCAAAGCTCCTACGAGCAGTACTTC
.,TRBJ2-3,TRBV7-2,.,CASSLAGGFTPDTQYF,TGTGCCAGCAGCTTAGCCGGGGGTTTCACCCCAGATACGCAGTATTTT
.,TRBJ2-5,TRBV7-9,.,CASSRGRSGETQYF,TGTGCCAGCAGCCGCGGACGGAGCGGAGAGACCCAGTACTTC
.,TRBJ2-7,TRBV10-1,few,CASSEPPAGPTYEQYF,TGCGCCAGCAGTGAGCCCCCGGCAGGGCCAACCTACGAGCAGTACTTC
.,TRBJ2-2,TRBV5-5,.,CASSGSILSGELFF,TGTGCCAGCAGCGGGTCCATTTTGAGCGGGGAGCTGTTTTTT
.,TRBJ2-1,TRBV6-5,.,CASRWSHRSDEQFF,TGTGCCAGCAGGTGGAGCCATAGGAGCGATGAGCAGTTCTTC
TRBD1,TRBJ2-2,TRBV5-4,few,CASSRGQGEVGELFF,TGTGCCAGCAGCAGAGGACAGGGGGAGGTCGGGGAGCTGTTTTTT
TRBD2,TRBJ2-7,TRBV2,once,CASGGGPYEQYF,TGTGCCAGCGGCGGGGGGCCCTACGAGCAGTACTTC
.,TRBJ2-2,TRBV28,.,CASSVVSSRVPGELFF,TGTGCCAGCAGCGTTGTCTCGTCTCGAGTCCCCGGGGAGCTGTTTTTT
TRBD2,TRBJ2-2,TRBV10-3,.,CAIRASGHTGELFF,TGTGCCATCAGGGCTAGCGGCCACACCGGGGAGCTGTTTTTT
TRBD2,TRBJ2-3,TRBV5-4,.,CASSTGLAGGTDTQYF,TGTGCCAGCAGCACGGGACTAGCGGGGGGCACAGATACGCAGTATTTT
.,TRBJ1-1,TRBV6-1,.,CASSEIKASEAFF,TGTGCCAGCAGTGAAATTAAGGCCTCTGAAGCTTTCTTT
TRBD2,TRBJ2-4,TRBV5-6,.,CASSWGAGGLNIQYF,TGTGCCAGCAGCTGGGGAGCGGGGGGGCTTAACATTCAGTACTTC
TRBD2,TRBJ2-3,TRBV11-2,.,CASSSSGGAWTQYF,TGTGCCAGCAGCTCTAGCGGGGGGGCGTGGACGCAGTATTTT